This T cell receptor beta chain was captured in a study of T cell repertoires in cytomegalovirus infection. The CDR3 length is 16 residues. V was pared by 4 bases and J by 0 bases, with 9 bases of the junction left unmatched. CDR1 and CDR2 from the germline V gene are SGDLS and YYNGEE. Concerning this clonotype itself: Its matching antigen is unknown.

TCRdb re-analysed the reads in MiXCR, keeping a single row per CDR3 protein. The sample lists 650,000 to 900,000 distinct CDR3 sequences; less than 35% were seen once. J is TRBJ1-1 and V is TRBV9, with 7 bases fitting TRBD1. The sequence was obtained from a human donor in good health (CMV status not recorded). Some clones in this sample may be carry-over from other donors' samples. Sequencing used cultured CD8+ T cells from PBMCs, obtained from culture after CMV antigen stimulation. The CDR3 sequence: CASSPRRDSMNTEAFF. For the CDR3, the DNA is TGTGCCAGCAGCCCTCGCCGGGACAGCATGAACACTGAAGCTTTCTTT.